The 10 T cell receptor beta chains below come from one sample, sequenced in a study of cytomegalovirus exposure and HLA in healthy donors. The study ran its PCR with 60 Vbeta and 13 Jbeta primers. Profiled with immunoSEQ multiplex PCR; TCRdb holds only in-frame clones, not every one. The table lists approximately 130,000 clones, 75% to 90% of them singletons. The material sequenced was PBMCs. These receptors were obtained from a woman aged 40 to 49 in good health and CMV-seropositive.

In DNA, the CDR3 is TGTGCCAGCAGTTACCCGGGGGGCTCCTACGAGCAGTACTTC. Residues: CASSYPGGSYEQYF. The J gene is TRBJ2-7, the V gene TRBV6-5; 7 bases agree with TRBD2. CDR3 length: 14 residues. Germline values: CDR1 MNHEY, CDR2 SVGAGI. The trim removed 2 bases at V and 0 bases at J, leaving 1 base unmatched.

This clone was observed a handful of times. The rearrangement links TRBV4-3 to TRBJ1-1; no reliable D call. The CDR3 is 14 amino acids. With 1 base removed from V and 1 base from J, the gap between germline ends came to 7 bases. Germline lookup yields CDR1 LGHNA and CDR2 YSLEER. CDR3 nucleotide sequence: TGCGCCAGCAGCCAAGTGTACGGGAACACTGAAGCTTTCTTT. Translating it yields CASSQVYGNTEAFF.

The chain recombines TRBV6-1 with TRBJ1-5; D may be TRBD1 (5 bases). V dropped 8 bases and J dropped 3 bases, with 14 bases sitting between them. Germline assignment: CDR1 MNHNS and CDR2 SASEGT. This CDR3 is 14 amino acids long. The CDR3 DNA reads TGTGCCAGCGGAGGGGTCAGGGACAATCAGCCCCAGCATTTT. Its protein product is CASGGVRDNQPQHF.

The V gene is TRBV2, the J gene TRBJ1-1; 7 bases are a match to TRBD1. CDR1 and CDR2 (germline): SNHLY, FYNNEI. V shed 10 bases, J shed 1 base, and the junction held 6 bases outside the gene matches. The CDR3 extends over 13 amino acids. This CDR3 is CAIRQGWNTEAFF. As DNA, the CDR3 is TGTGCCATTCGACAGGGTTGGAACACTGAAGCTTTCTTT.

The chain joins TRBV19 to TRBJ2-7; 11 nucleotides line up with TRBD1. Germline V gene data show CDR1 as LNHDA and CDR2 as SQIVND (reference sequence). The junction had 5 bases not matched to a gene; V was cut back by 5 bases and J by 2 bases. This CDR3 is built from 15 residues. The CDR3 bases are TGTGCCAGTAGTCCCCGGACAGGGGGCCCCTACGAGCAGTACTTC. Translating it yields CASSPRTGGPYEQYF.

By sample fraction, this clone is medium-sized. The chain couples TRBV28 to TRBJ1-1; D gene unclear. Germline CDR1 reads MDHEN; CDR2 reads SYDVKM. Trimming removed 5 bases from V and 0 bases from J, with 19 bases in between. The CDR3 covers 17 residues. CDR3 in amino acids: CASSPPGLTRMNTEAFF. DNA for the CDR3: TGTGCCAGCAGTCCCCCAGGACTCACCCGGATGAACACTGAAGCTTTCTTT.

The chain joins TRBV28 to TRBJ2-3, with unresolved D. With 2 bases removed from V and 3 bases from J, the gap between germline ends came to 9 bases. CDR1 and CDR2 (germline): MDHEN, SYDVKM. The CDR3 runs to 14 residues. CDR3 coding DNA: TGTGCCAGCAGTTTAGGGCAGCCAACAGATACGCAGTATTTT. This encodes CASSLGQPTDTQYF.

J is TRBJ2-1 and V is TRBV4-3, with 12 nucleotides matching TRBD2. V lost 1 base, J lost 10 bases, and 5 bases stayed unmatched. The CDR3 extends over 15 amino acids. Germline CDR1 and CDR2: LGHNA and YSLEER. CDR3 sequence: CASSQGTSGMGEQFF. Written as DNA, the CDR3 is TGCGCCAGCAGCCAAGGGACTAGCGGGATGGGGGAGCAGTTCTTC.

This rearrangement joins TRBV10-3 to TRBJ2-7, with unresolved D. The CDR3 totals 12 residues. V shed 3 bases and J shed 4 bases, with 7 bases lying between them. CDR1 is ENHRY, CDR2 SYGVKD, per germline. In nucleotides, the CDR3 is TGTGCCATCAGTGAATTTTCGTACGAGCAGTACTTC. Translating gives CAISEFSYEQYF.

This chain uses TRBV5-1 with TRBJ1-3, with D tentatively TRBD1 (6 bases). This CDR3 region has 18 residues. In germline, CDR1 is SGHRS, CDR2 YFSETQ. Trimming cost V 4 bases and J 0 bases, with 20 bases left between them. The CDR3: CASSLFANRDGSGNTIYF. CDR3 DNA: TGCGCCAGCAGCCTTTTCGCCAACAGGGATGGCTCTGGAAACACCATATATTTT.